The TCR beta chain described here comes from a study of blood T cell repertoires in COVID-19 (dated by TCRdb to the early 2020s). Regarding the study in general: Collaborator samples came from the United States, Italy and Spain and covered acute and convalescent phases of COVID-19. The prospective study material was composed of cDNA or gDNA derived from T cells, B-cell-depleted T cells, or PBMCs. Subjects who had been exposed to COVID-19, were actively infected with it, or had recovered from it provided the deeply sampled blood TCRbeta repertoires that made up the dataset. The repertoires were released in a freely available public database meant as a resource for research on the immune response to SARS-CoV-2. Samples came from the ongoing ImmuneRACE study (first 160 participants) plus 1,254 subjects from 6 global collaborators. A de-identified subject ID, COVID-19 status, age in years and sex were almost always included in the sample metadata. Where available, HLA class I and class II types were taken from metadata supplied by the sample provider and were not determined by assay-based typing.

General findings and caveats noted by the study authors: Clinical and demographic metadata were provided uncurated, with the amount varying by source and participant.

TCRbeta CDR3 regions were amplified from genomic DNA by means of the immunoSEQ Assay, a bias-controlled multiplex PCR. Processing in the source paper ran as follows. The number of nucleated cells in each sample was estimated from the amplification of reference gene primers within the assay. Sequence reads were collapsed and filtered to measure the absolute abundance of every unique TCRbeta CDR3 rearrangement. For each sample, productive Simpson clonality was calculated as the square root of Simpson's diversity index over productive rearrangements. The table comes from immuneACCESS by way of TCRdb, which keeps in-frame sequences with V and J called. Part of the clones is missing from these tables; in studies checked, under half for an unresolved V gene and the rest for unknown reasons. That table gives V, J and clone size, and the DNA gave D and trimming. Recorded for this sample are under 200,000 clones; roughly 90% of them occurred a single time. The ten most abundant clones make up 0.53% of the sample.

Regarding this clone: It lacks a known antigen. Qualities for individual bases were not recorded, and no much larger clone is one base off.

The CDR3 sequence holds 17 residues, the cysteine and phenylalanine included. The entry retains the CDR3 DNA only, 51 bases that are in frame from base 1. V has 2 bases trimmed and J has 6 bases trimmed; junction bases matching no gene number 6. The germline V gene yields LGHNA for CDR1 and YNFKEQ for CDR2. Whole blood was collected in K2EDTA tubes by collaborating institutions according to the institutions' own protocols. Collaborator samples were shipped for TCRbeta analysis as frozen whole blood, isolated PBMCs, or DNA extracted from either sample type. Sequenced input: peripheral blood. The chain is assembled from TRBV4-2 and TRBJ2-1; 14 of the junction bases match TRBD2. This TCR derives from a man over 45 with acute or convalescent COVID-19. The CDR3 corresponds to CASSQRLAGGAGNEQFF. The DNA reads TGTGCCAGCAGCCAACGACTAGCGGGAGGGGCGGGCAATGAGCAGTTCTTC.